At least ten counts were recorded for the clone carrying this T cell receptor beta chain. Its target is not known. Any patient presenting with uncontrolled infection, other autoimmune disease, pregnancy or lactation was left out. Together with thyroid ultrasound, orbital computed tomography, serum thyroxine and TRAb, clinical symptoms were used for diagnoses. The data are from a study of T cells in Graves' hyperthyroidism and ophthalmopathy. Amplification targeted TCR beta CDR3 regions from RNA transcripts. HTBI primers were the set used in a first-round RT-PCR of the TCR CDR3. MiXCR was run by TCRdb on the multiplex PCR reads, yielding one entry per CDR3 protein. The data show 500,000 or so distinct CDR3 sequences, about 16% seen once. This CDR3 region has 15 residues. The V end lost 3 bases, the J end lost 4 bases, and 16 bases lay between the germline ends. CDR1 SEHNR and CDR2 FQNEAQ come from the germline V gene (reference sequence).

Broader study findings: Most clonotypes expanded in the thyroid (above 0.001) were also present in blood.

Sequenced: blood. This clonotype was sampled from a woman in her 30s with Graves' ophthalmopathy. The chain joins TRBV7-9 to TRBJ2-7; maybe TRBD1 (6 bases). CDR3 region: CASSFGRGKVYEQYF. CDR3 coding DNA: TGTGCCAGCAGCTTTGGTAGGGGGAAGGTATACGAGCAGTACTTC.